Listed below are T cell receptor beta chains from one sample, sequenced in a study of radiotherapy plus CTLA-4 blockade in lung cancer. Measured with immunoSEQ multiplex PCR; TCRdb has only the in-frame clones, and not every one. The sample includes some 73,000 clones, approximately 80% of them seen just once. Sequencing used peripheral blood, obtained from a patient treated with radiotherapy plus ipilimumab. These TCRs come from a human donor with non-small cell lung cancer who had stable disease on radiotherapy plus ipilimumab. Each CDR3 is given with its conserved first and last residue. D genes are given only for firm matches. Clone size is given for some rows only: seen once, a few or many times, or a class if the clone is expanded.

d_call j_call v_call clone_size cdr3_nt cdr3_aa
NA TRBJ1-2 TRBV6-1 NA TGTGCCAGCAGAGAAGTGGGGTTACTAGGAGGAGGCTATGGCTACACCTTC CASREVGLLGGGYGYTF
NA TRBJ2-7 TRBV19 few TGTGCCAGTAGTATAGCCCGGGGCTACGAGCAGTACTTC CASSIARGYEQYF
TRBD1 TRBJ2-1 TRBV7-3 NA TGTGCCAGCAGCTCCGGACAGGGGGCGCGAGAGGGGCAGTTCTTC CASSSGQGAREGQFF
NA TRBJ1-5 TRBV11-1 NA TGTGCCAGCAGCTTAGATGAAAATCAGCCCCAGCATTTT CASSLDENQPQHF
NA TRBJ2-7 TRBV6-6 few TGTGCCAGCAGTCGGGGCAGATACGAGCAGTACTTC CASSRGRYEQYF
TRBD2 TRBJ2-7 TRBV5-1 NA TGCGCCAGCAGCGCGAGCGGGAGGGGGCCCTACGAGCAGTACTTC CASSASGRGPYEQYF
NA TRBJ2-7 TRBV9 NA TGTGCCAGCAGCGGAAGCTCCTACGAGCAGTACTTC CASSGSSYEQYF
NA TRBJ2-3 TRBV7-2 once TGTGCCAGCAGCCGGGCGGAGAGGGATACGCAGTATTTT CASSRAERDTQYF
NA TRBJ1-4 TRBV30 NA TGTGCCGGGGGTCCAGCGGTGAAACTGTTTTTT CAGGPAVKLFF
NA TRBJ2-4 TRBV7-3 NA TGTGCCAGCAGCTTAACACAGGACGGCATTCAGTACTTC CASSLTQDGIQYF
NA TRBJ2-3 TRBV6-5 NA TGTGCCAGCAGTTACTCGAGGGGCTGGGGCACAGATACGCAGTATTTT CASSYSRGWGTDTQYF
TRBD1 TRBJ2-7 TRBV5-1 NA TGCGCCAGCATGGACAGGGACAGGGGCTCCTACGAGCAGTACTTC CASMDRDRGSYEQYF
NA TRBJ1-2 TRBV7-8 NA TGTGCCAGCAGCTTAGGACCTCCGGGAGACAGGACCTTTAACTATGGCTACACCTTC CASSLGPPGDRTFNYGYTF
NA TRBJ2-3 TRBV5-1 NA TGCGCCAGCAGCCCGGGACCGATCACAGATACGCAGTATTTT CASSPGPITDTQYF
NA TRBJ2-4 TRBV5-8 NA TGTGCCAGCAGCCCGACGGCTACCGCCAAAAACATTCAGTACTTC CASSPTATAKNIQYF
TRBD1 TRBJ2-7 TRBV7-3 NA TGTGCCAGCAGCGTGACAGGGGTCTCAAGCTCCTACGAGCAGTACTTC CASSVTGVSSSYEQYF
NA TRBJ2-3 TRBV4-1 NA TGCGCCAGCAGCCAAGGGGGGGGCACAGATACGCAGTATTTT CASSQGGGTDTQYF
NA TRBJ2-4 TRBV30 once TGTGCCTGGAGGGGGACGGTTCTAGCCAAAAACATTCAGTACTTC CAWRGTVLAKNIQYF
TRBD1 TRBJ1-1 TRBV6-6 NA TGTGCCAGCAGGGGACAGGGGGGAATGAACACTGAAGCTTTCTTT CASRGQGGMNTEAFF
NA TRBJ1-2 TRBV4-1 NA TGCGCCAGCAGCCATCCGAGGGCTGGCTACACCTTC CASSHPRAGYTF
TRBD1 TRBJ2-7 TRBV10-1 NA TGCGCCAGCAGTGAGTCGGGAGGGGACAGGGCCTACGAGCAGTACTTC CASSESGGDRAYEQYF